What follows are 6 T cell receptor beta chains derived from one specimen sequenced in a study of regulatory T cells in long-lasting Graves disease. The time point: persistent/refractory GD, antithyroid drugs over 5 years with positive TRAb. PBMC-extracted RNA yielded the TCR library. Assembly of TCR beta libraries relied on iRepertoire HTBI primers together with Arm-PCR of CDR3 regions. Via MiXCR, TCRdb re-called the multiplex PCR reads, giving one row per CDR3 protein. The sample includes hundreds of thousands of distinct CDR3 sequences, about 30% of them seen just once. This sample comprised peripheral blood mononuclear cells (PBMCs), obtained when the disease was refractory, from a patient treated with antithyroid drugs. The receptors come from a female donor with Graves disease.

The chain carries TRBV20-1 and TRBJ1-1, with D possibly TRBD1 on 5 matching bases. CDR3 length equals 14 residues. The germline V gene encodes CDR1 DFQATT and CDR2 SNEGSKA (reference sequence). Trimming pared 0 bases from V and 1 base from J, leaving 9 bases between. The CDR3: CSARDLDTNTEAFF. The CDR3 nucleotides read TGCAGTGCTAGAGACCTGGACACGAACACTGAAGCTTTCTTT.

This clonotype was counted a few times. The CDR3 region has the DNA TGCAGCGTTGTGCAGGTCACTGAAGCTTTCTTT. This codes for CSVVQVTEAFF. The chain is built from TRBV29-1 and TRBJ1-1; D remains ambiguous. CDR1 and CDR2 from the germline V gene are SQVTM and ANQGSEA. CDR3 length equals 11 residues. Between the trimmed V and J ends, which lost 4 bases and 4 bases, there was a span of 7 bases.

The rearrangement uses TRBV4-1 and TRBJ1-2; D is possibly TRBD1 (6 bases). Germline V gene data show CDR1 as MGHRA and CDR2 as YSYEKL. With 0 bases removed from V and 4 bases from J, the gap between germline ends came to 15 bases. The CDR3 is 16 residues long. The CDR3 here is CASSQDGTDSAYGYTF. The CDR3 coding sequence is TGCGCCAGCAGCCAAGATGGCACGGACAGCGCCTATGGCTACACCTTC.

The chain links TRBV30 to TRBJ1-2; 8 nucleotides agree with TRBD1. The CDR3 contains 13 residues. Unmatched junction bases numbered 7, after V lost 2 bases and J lost 8 bases. The germline V gene encodes CDR1 GTSNPN and CDR2 SVGIG (reference sequence). CDR3 protein: CAWSRPGQGGYTF. The CDR3 bases are TGTGCCTGGAGTCGACCTGGACAGGGAGGCTACACCTTC.

This clonotype was seen at least ten times. The rearrangement links TRBV11-2 to TRBJ2-5; TRBD2 aligns across 9 bases. Losses at the gene ends were 5 bases for V and 5 bases for J; bases not matched to a gene: 12. Germline values: CDR1 SGHAT, CDR2 FQNNGV. The CDR3 loop spans 16 amino acids. The CDR3: CASSNTAGGSQETQYF. CDR3 nucleotides: TGTGCCAGCAGCAACACGGCGGGAGGGTCCCAGGAGACCCAGTACTTC. Looking up the rest from reference TRBV11-2 and TRBJ2-5 gives the full variable domain: EAGVAQSPRYKIIEKRQSVAFWCNPISGHATLYWYQQILGQGPKLLIQFQNNGVVDDSQLPKDRFSAERLKGVDSTLKIQPAKLEDSAVYLCASSNTAGGSQETQYFGPGTRLLVL.

This clonotype was seen more than once but under ten times. V is TRBV13 and J is TRBJ1-1, with 10 bases fitting TRBD1. Germline loops: CDR1 PRHDT, CDR2 FYEKMQ (reference sequence). The length of the CDR3 is 16 residues. V lost 5 bases, J lost 0 bases, and 6 bases stayed unmatched. The CDR3 nucleotides read TGTGCCAGCAGCCTGTTGGGACAGGGGATGAACACTGAAGCTTTCTTT. It codes for CASSLLGQGMNTEAFF.